This T cell receptor beta chain was documented in a study of blood T cell repertoires in COVID-19. This clone showed up just a few times. Trimming removed 8 bases from V and 2 bases from J, with 20 bases in between. The CDR3 consists of 16 residues. Germline lookup yields CDR1 SGHNT and CDR2 YENEEA. Sequencing used immunoSEQ multiplex PCR; TCRdb keeps in-frame clones, though not all of them. In the table there are approximately 150,000 clones, approximately 86% of which are singletons. The sequenced sample consisted of peripheral blood. The receptor was derived from a woman aged 45-65 years with acute or convalescent COVID-19. This rearrangement joins TRBV11-3 to TRBJ2-3, with TRBD2 as a possible D gene (6 bases). As DNA, the CDR3 is TGTGCCAGCTCCCAGCCCAAACGGGGACTCACAGATACGCAGTATTTT. Protein sequence: CASSQPKRGLTDTQYF.